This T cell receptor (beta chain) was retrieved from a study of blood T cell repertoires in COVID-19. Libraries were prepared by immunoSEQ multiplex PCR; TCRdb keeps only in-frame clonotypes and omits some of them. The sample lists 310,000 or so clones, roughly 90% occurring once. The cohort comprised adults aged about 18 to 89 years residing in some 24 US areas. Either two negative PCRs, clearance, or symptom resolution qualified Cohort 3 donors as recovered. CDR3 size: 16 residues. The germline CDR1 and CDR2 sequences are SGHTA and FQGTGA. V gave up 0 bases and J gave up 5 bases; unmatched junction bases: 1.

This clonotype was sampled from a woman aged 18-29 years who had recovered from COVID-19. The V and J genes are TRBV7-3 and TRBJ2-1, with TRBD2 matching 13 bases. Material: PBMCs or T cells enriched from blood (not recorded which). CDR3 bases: TGTGCCAGCAGCTTAACCGGGACTAGCGGGAACAATGAGCAGTTCTTC. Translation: CASSLTGTSGNNEQFF.